The 21 T cell receptor beta chains below were found in one sample sequenced in a study of CD8 T cells in ankylosing spondylitis. MiXCR was run by TCRdb on the 5' RACE reads, yielding one entry per CDR3 protein. Here the sample spans hundreds of thousands of distinct CDR3 sequences, about 30% being singletons. The sequenced sample consisted of blood, either unsorted or a sorted T cell fraction (not recorded which). These receptors came from a male donor with ankylosing spondylitis or in good health (not recorded which).

This rearrangement joins TRBV28 to TRBJ1-1, with TRBD1 as a possible D gene (5 bases). CDR1 and CDR2 from the germline V gene are MDHEN and SYDVKM. The CDR3 length is 15 residues. V lost 7 bases and J 6 bases, leaving 21 bases between the germline ends. In DNA form, the CDR3 reads TGTGCCAGCATCCGAGCGGGACCAAGGACGGCTGAAGCTTTCTTT. Translating it yields CASIRAGPRTAEAFF.

This clonotype appeared a few times. The chain couples TRBV7-9 to TRBJ1-1, with D unclear. Germline-derived CDR1 and CDR2 are SEHNR and FQNEAQ (reference sequence). Trimming took 1 base from V and 0 from J, leaving 9 bases between them. This CDR3 spans 15 amino acids. This CDR3 reads CASSLVVGMNTEAFF. As DNA, the CDR3 is TGTGCCAGCAGCTTAGTGGTAGGGATGAACACTGAAGCTTTCTTT.

The chain is built from TRBV20-1 and TRBJ1-5; no definite D call. V was cut by 7 bases and J by 3 bases, with 10 bases left in between. Germline-derived CDR1 and CDR2 are DFQATT and SNEGSKA (reference sequence). This CDR3 is 12 amino acids long. Here the CDR3 DNA reads TGCAGTGTCCGGGGATACAATCAGCCCCAGCATTTT. Encoded protein: CSVRGYNQPQHF.

The chain links TRBV27 to TRBJ2-7, with D perhaps TRBD2 (6 bases). Looked up from germline, CDR1 is MNHEY and CDR2 is SMNVEV (reference sequence). The CDR3 extends over 12 amino acids. V dropped 8 bases and J dropped 0 bases, with 8 bases sitting between them. For the CDR3, the DNA is TGTGCCAGCGGAGGGAACTCCTACGAGCAGTACTTC. Protein product: CASGGNSYEQYF.

V gene TRBV12-2 combines with J gene TRBJ2-1; the table gives TRBD1 as D, unverified against the DNA. TRBV12-2 is listed as a pseudogene. CDR3 size: 18 residues. The CDR3 DNA is TGTGCAAGTCGCTTAGTGGCTAGCGGGGGGGCCTCCTACAATGAGCAGTTCTTC. Translation: CASRLVASGGASYNEQFF.

This sequence joins TRBV11-2 and TRBJ1-1; D gene uncertain. The CDR3 consists of 11 residues. V lost 0 bases and J 8 bases, leaving 4 bases between the germline ends. The germline gives CDR1 SGHAT, CDR2 FQNNGV. In DNA, the CDR3 is TGTGCCAGCAGCTTAGATGGAGAAGCTTTCTTT. This translates into CASSLDGEAFF.

The V gene is TRBV5-1, the J gene TRBJ1-2; D is possibly TRBD1 (6 bases). V lost 4 bases to trimming and J lost 3 bases, with 10 bases between them. Germline CDR1 and CDR2: SGHRS and YFSETQ. There are 13 residues in the CDR3. CDR3 amino acids: CASSRDNDYGYTF. CDR3 DNA sequence: TGCGCCAGCAGCCGGGACAACGACTATGGCTACACCTTC.

About this clonotype itself: This may be a read error, as it is one base from a much larger clone. The chain uses TRBV4-2 and TRBJ2-1; D possibly corresponds to TRBD2 (6 bases). The CDR3 sequence is 15 residues long. The germline gives CDR1 LGHNA, CDR2 YNFKEQ. As DNA, the CDR3 is TGTGCCAGCAGTCAAGAATGGGACTCCTACAATGAGGAGTTCTTC. This encodes CASSQEWDSYNEEFF.

This chain joins TRBV10-3 and TRBJ2-4; D is undetermined. The germline V gene encodes CDR1 ENHRY and CDR2 SYGVKD. CDR3 length equals 17 residues. Trimming took off 0 bases at V and 0 bases at J, with 12 bases between the two ends. CDR3 nucleotides: TGTGCCATCAGTGAGTCGATTCTACCAATAGCCAAAAACATTCAGTACTTC. It encodes CAISESILPIAKNIQYF.

The V and J genes are TRBV25-1 and TRBJ1-2, with 12 bases aligning to TRBD1. The V gene's germline CDR1 is MGHDK and CDR2 SYGVNS. The V and J ends lost 5 bases and 5 bases, in that order; junction bases with no gene match: 6. This CDR3 is built from 15 residues. The CDR3 sequence is CASSIPGQGAYGYTF. The CDR3 nucleotides read TGTGCCAGCAGTATTCCGGGACAGGGGGCTTATGGCTACACCTTC.

This clonotype occurred a few times. V gene TRBV28 combines with J gene TRBJ2-7, with D tentatively TRBD1 or TRBD2 (5 bases each). Germline assignment: CDR1 MDHEN and CDR2 SYDVKM. This CDR3 has 16 amino acids. V lost 5 bases, J lost 3 bases, and 20 bases lay in between. In nucleotides, the CDR3 is TGTGCCAGCAGTGGTAGGGCTTGGGGGACGGACTACGAGCAGTACTTC. Its protein product is CASSGRAWGTDYEQYF.

The V and J genes are TRBV28 and TRBJ1-5, with a tentative D call TRBD1 (5 bases). The length of the CDR3 is 15 residues. Germline V gene lookup returns CDR1 MDHEN and CDR2 SYDVKM. Deletions cut 4 bases from V and 6 bases from J, with 16 bases between. CDR3 sequence: CASSSSGGGAQPQHF. CDR3 sequence (DNA): TGTGCCAGCAGTTCCTCCGGGGGGGGTGCTCAGCCCCAGCATTTT.

This clonotype was observed a few times. The rearrangement joins TRBV12-3 or TRBV12-4 to TRBJ2-2, with D unresolved. The CDR3 extends over 16 amino acids. Trimming took 1 base from V and 0 from J, leaving 9 bases between them. The CDR3 is CASSLGANTNTGELFF. CDR3 in DNA: TGTGCCAGCAGTTTAGGGGCTAACACGAACACCGGGGAGCTGTTTTTT.

This clonotype has only a few counts. The chain has TRBV28 and TRBJ2-3; D gene unclear. Trimming took 8 bases from V and 3 from J, leaving 12 bases between them. The CDR3 has 13 residues. Germline V gene lookup returns CDR1 MDHEN and CDR2 SYDVKM. CDR3 sequence (DNA): TGTGCCAGCCAAAGCCCTGTGACAGATACGCAGTATTTT. Amino acids: CASQSPVTDTQYF.

V gene TRBV12-3 or TRBV12-4 combines with J gene TRBJ2-3; D perhaps matches TRBD2 (6 bases). This CDR3 is built from 15 residues. Trimming pared 3 bases from V and 2 bases from J, leaving 12 bases between. Here the CDR3 reads CASSFSAGFTDTQYF. CDR3 DNA: TGTGCCAGCAGTTTTTCGGCGGGGTTCACAGATACGCAGTATTTT.

This rearrangement joins TRBV12-3 or TRBV12-4 to TRBJ2-3; 7 bases are a match to TRBD1. The CDR3 extends over 15 amino acids. V gave up 6 bases and J gave up 2 bases; unmatched junction bases: 8. The CDR3 reads CASRQTGPFTDTQYF. The CDR3 DNA is TGTGCCAGCAGACAGACAGGGCCTTTCACAGATACGCAGTATTTT.

V and J are TRBV7-9 and TRBJ2-5; possibly TRBD2 for D (5 bases). V was shortened by 3 bases and J by 4 bases, with 15 bases between the two germline ends. The CDR3 totals 15 residues. Germline CDR1 is SEHNR and CDR2 is FQNEAQ (reference sequence). CDR3 region: CASSFLPSIGETQYF. The CDR3 DNA reads TGTGCCAGCAGCTTTCTGCCTAGCATAGGAGAGACCCAGTACTTC.

The DNA of the CDR3 is TGTGCCAGCAGCCTCGGCCGATCCCAAGGCTACACCTTC. It specifies CASSLGRSQGYTF. V and J are TRBV9 and TRBJ1-2; no clear D gene. This CDR3 has 13 residues. The V end was cut by 4 bases, the J end by 8 bases, with 15 bases between. Germline V gene sequence: CDR1 SGDLS, CDR2 YYNGEE.

Many counts were recorded for this clonotype. V and J are TRBV6-5 and TRBJ1-1, with D uncertain. The CDR3 extends over 14 amino acids. Germline V lookup: CDR1 MNHEY, CDR2 SVGAGI. Trimming left V 0 bases short and J 1 base short, with 6 bases between. CDR3 nucleotides: TGTGCCAGCAGTTACTCGGGCACGAACACTGAAGCTTTCTTT. Amino acid sequence: CASSYSGTNTEAFF.

This rearrangement joins TRBV5-1 to TRBJ2-3, with D perhaps matching TRBD2 (5 bases). This CDR3 spans 12 amino acids. Trimming shortened V by 7 bases and J by 5 bases, and 11 bases separated the two germline ends. Germline CDR1 and CDR2: SGHRS and YFSETQ. The DNA of the CDR3 is TGCGCCAGCGGCTCCGGGGTAGATACGCAGTATTTT. This translates into CASGSGVDTQYF.

The chain combines TRBV4-2 with TRBJ2-3; 8 nucleotides line up with TRBD1. V lost 4 bases, J lost 2 bases, and 23 bases stayed unmatched. The V gene's germline CDR1 is LGHNA and CDR2 YNFKEQ. The CDR3 sequence is 21 residues long. This chain's CDR3 is CASSPRGGTGIGRVATDTQYF. The CDR3 DNA is TGTGCCAGCAGCCCCAGAGGAGGGACAGGAATTGGACGCGTAGCCACAGATACGCAGTATTTT.